This entry is about one T cell receptor (beta chain). Antigen specificity is unknown. Germline-derived CDR1 and CDR2 are SGHTA and FQGTGA. The CDR3 length is 14 residues. J lost 4 bases, V lost 3 bases, and 5 bases had no gene match. 13 Jbeta primers and 60 Vbeta primers were used for the PCR. Clones were sequenced by immunoSEQ multiplex PCR, and TCRdb holds only the in-frame ones, with some missing. The sample lists about 230,000 clones, roughly 73% seen once, with about 0.47% in the top ten. These data come from a study of cytomegalovirus exposure and HLA in healthy donors. Study overall: In an earlier analysis, 95 million to 140 million unique TCR beta sequences were found from some 180 million T cells.

Study outcomes and limitations: Presence/absence analysis assumed near-uniform sequencing depth across donors.

The rearrangement uses TRBV7-3 and TRBJ2-5; TRBD2 agrees at 7 bases. Specimen: PBMCs. This receptor was obtained from a boy aged 5-17 years in good health and CMV-seronegative. The CDR3 nucleotides are TGTGCCAGCAGCTTGACTAGCTTCGGAGAGACCCAGTACTTC. This sequence encodes CASSLTSFGETQYF.